These 20 T cell receptor beta chains were sequenced from one sample in a study of T cell responses to AZD1222 COVID-19 vaccine. Repertoires were generated with immunoSEQ multiplex PCR, while TCRdb's copy carries only in-frame clones and drops some. The sample carries 150,000 to 200,000 clones, roughly 93% recorded once. Sample: peripheral blood, taken on day 0 of AZD1222 vaccination. All receptors derive from an adult in good health.

This clone was seen once. The chain has TRBV6-1 and TRBJ1-5; 9 bases match TRBD1. Germline V gene data show CDR1 as MNHNS and CDR2 as SASEGT. This CDR3 is 14 amino acids long. After removal of 3 bases from V and 10 bases from J, the junction contained 7 bases not matched to a gene. CDR3 loop: CASSEGTGHVPQHF. CDR3 bases: TGTGCCAGCAGTGAGGGGACAGGGCACGTCCCCCAGCATTTT.

This chain links TRBV14 with TRBJ2-2, with TRBD2 matching over 8 bases. J gave up 5 bases and V 1 base, and 9 bases lay outside the gene matches. The germline V gene encodes CDR1 SGHDN and CDR2 FVKESK. The CDR3 sequence is 17 residues long. The CDR3 bases are TGTGCCAGCAGCCAAGCGAGAGTAGCGGGACTAACCGGGGAGCTGTTTTTT. Protein sequence: CASSQARVAGLTGELFF.

This clone has just one count. The chain uses TRBV5-1 and TRBJ2-1; 10 bases fit TRBD2. CDR3 length: 15 residues. Germline trimming cut 2 bases from V and 5 bases from J; bases unmatched to any gene: 4. Germline CDR1 and CDR2: SGHRS and YFSETQ. CDR3 residues: CASSLYSGRDNEQFF. In DNA, the CDR3 is TGCGCCAGCAGCTTATACAGCGGGAGGGACAATGAGCAGTTCTTC.

This sequence joins TRBV12-3 or TRBV12-4 and TRBJ1-2; D is unresolved. CDR3 size: 12 residues. With 2 bases removed from V and 9 bases from J, the gap between germline ends came to 10 bases. The CDR3 DNA is TGTGCCAGCAGTTTAATTAGGGCGAGCTACACCTTC. Translating it yields CASSLIRASYTF.

Only one count was recorded for this clone. The chain recombines TRBV3-1 (or the pseudogene TRBV3-2) with TRBJ2-6; D not resolved. Germline loops: CDR1 LGHDT, CDR2 YNNKEL (reference sequence). Trimming stripped 0 bases from V and 0 bases from J, with 3 bases between. This CDR3 contains 15 residues. CDR3 coding DNA: TGTGCCAGCAGCCAAGACACCTCTGGGGCCAACGTCCTGACTTTC. Translating it yields CASSQDTSGANVLTF.

V gene TRBV6-2 or TRBV6-3 combines with J gene TRBJ2-1, with D hard to call. This CDR3 spans 14 amino acids. Germline lookup yields CDR1 MNHEY and CDR2 SVGEGT. Trimming took off 0 bases at V and 7 bases at J, with 10 bases between the two ends. The CDR3 DNA reads TGTGCCAGCAGTTACTCGACCCACTCTAATGAGCAGTTCTTC. Translation gives CASSYSTHSNEQFF.

V and J are TRBV19 and TRBJ2-7; D tentatively reads TRBD1 or TRBD2 (5 bases each). The CDR3 consists of 15 residues. Deletions cut 4 bases from V and 7 bases from J, with 20 bases between. Germline CDR1 is LNHDA and CDR2 is SQIVND (reference sequence). The CDR3 is CASSTTGTGWSEQYF. CDR3 DNA: TGTGCCAGTAGTACAACCGGGACGGGGTGGAGTGAGCAGTACTTC.

V usage is TRBV7-9 and J usage is TRBJ1-4; D is perhaps TRBD1 (6 bases). The CDR3 covers 15 residues. V was clipped by 5 bases and J by 5 bases, with 15 bases between them. Germline CDR1 and CDR2: SEHNR and FQNEAQ (reference sequence). The CDR3 DNA reads TGTGCCAGCAGCCCACGGACAGAGGAGAATGAAAAACTGTTTTTT. Protein product: CASSPRTEENEKLFF.

The V call is TRBV5-4, the J call TRBJ2-7, with 7 bases that match TRBD1. The CDR3 spans 14 residues. Per germline, CDR1 SGHNT and CDR2 YYREEE (reference sequence). V lost 2 bases to trimming and J lost 1 base; unmatched junction nucleotides: 3. Written as DNA, the CDR3 is TGTGCCAGCAGCTTCGGGACAGCTTCCTACGAGCAGTACTTC. Residues: CASSFGTASYEQYF.

The chain has TRBV4-1 and TRBJ1-3, with 9 nucleotides matching TRBD1. The V segment lost 5 bases and the J segment 4 bases; nucleotides outside the gene matches: 9. The germline V gene has CDR1 MGHRA and CDR2 YSYEKL. The CDR3 is 16 amino acids. CDR3 bases: TGCGCCAGCAGCTCCCGCCTAGGACAGGGGGGAAACACCATATATTTT. Protein: CASSSRLGQGGNTIYF.

The rearrangement links TRBV29-1 to TRBJ1-1, with 7 bases lining up with TRBD1. With V trimmed by 1 base and J by 11 bases, 7 bases remained unmatched. The CDR3 extends over 12 amino acids. Looked up from germline, CDR1 is SQVTM and CDR2 is ANQGSEA. For the CDR3, the DNA is TGCAGCGTTGAAGGCCAACAGGGGAATGCTTTCTTT. Translating it yields CSVEGQQGNAFF. Full variable domain (missing parts from reference TRBV29-1 and TRBJ1-1): SAVISQKPSRDICQRGTSLTIQCQVDSQVTMMFWYRQQPGQSLTLIATANQGSEATYESGFVIDKFPISRPNLTFSTLTVSNMSPEDSSIYLCSVEGQQGNAFFGQGTRLTVV.

J is TRBJ1-2 and V is TRBV29-1; the D gene is possibly TRBD1 (6 bases). Looked up from germline, CDR1 is SQVTM and CDR2 is ANQGSEA. The CDR3 has 13 amino acids. Deletions cut 6 bases from V and 6 bases from J, with 17 bases between. This chain's CDR3 is CSVELDRKNGYTF. The CDR3 bases are TGCAGCGTCGAACTGGACAGAAAAAATGGCTACACCTTC.

V gene TRBV9 combines with J gene TRBJ2-3; 8 bases are shared with TRBD2. The V segment lost 0 bases and the J segment 2 bases; nucleotides outside the gene matches: 8. This CDR3 comprises 17 residues. CDR1 SGDLS and CDR2 YYNGEE come from the germline V gene. CDR3 sequence (DNA): TGTGCCAGCAGCGTAGCAGGTTCTAGCGGGTACACAGATACGCAGTATTTT. It yields the protein CASSVAGSSGYTDTQYF.

The rearrangement uses TRBV7-9 and TRBJ1-4; a weak D match, TRBD1 (5 bases). This CDR3 has 14 residues. Trimming removed 3 bases at V and 4 bases at J, with 9 bases between. CDR1 SEHNR and CDR2 FQNEAQ come from the germline V gene (reference sequence). CDR3 amino acids: CASSFGTLNEKLFF. CDR3 DNA sequence: TGTGCCAGCAGCTTCGGGACCCTTAATGAAAAACTGTTTTTT.

The V call is TRBV11-3, the J call TRBJ1-1; D gene ambiguous. CDR1 and CDR2 from the germline V gene are SGHNT and YENEEA. Trimming took 5 bases from V and 4 from J, leaving 14 bases between them. This CDR3 is built from 14 residues. CDR3 in amino acids: CASSPGGSITEAFF. CDR3 bases: TGTGCCAGCAGCCCAGGAGGGAGTATCACTGAAGCTTTCTTT.

Only one count was recorded for this clone. The rearrangement links TRBV27 to TRBJ1-6; 7 bases match TRBD1. Germline CDR1 is MNHEY and CDR2 is SMNVEV (reference sequence). Trimming cost V 9 bases and J 0 bases; bases outside gene matches: 8. CDR3 length: 16 residues. CDR3 sequence: CASPGQELSYNSPLHF. In DNA form, the CDR3 reads TGTGCCAGTCCCGGACAGGAACTCTCCTATAATTCACCCCTCCACTTT.

The chain employs TRBV15 and TRBJ2-1; tentatively, D is TRBD1 (6 bases). This CDR3 spans 16 amino acids. V was cut by 5 bases and J by 1 base, with 15 bases left in between. Germline V CDR1 and CDR2: LNHNV, YYDKDF (reference sequence). CDR3 amino acids: CATSLSRTESYNEQFF. The CDR3 DNA reads as TGTGCCACCAGCCTCAGTCGGACAGAATCCTACAATGAGCAGTTCTTC.

This chain connects TRBV27 to TRBJ1-2; 8 positions match TRBD1. This CDR3 region has 15 residues. V dropped 2 bases and J dropped 4; count of bases not matched to a gene: 6. Per the germline V gene, CDR1 is MNHEY and CDR2 is SMNVEV (reference sequence). The CDR3 DNA reads as TGTGCCAGCAGTTTAGCGGGACAGGCCTCCTATGGCTACACCTTC. Amino acid sequence: CASSLAGQASYGYTF.

The V gene is TRBV3-1 (or the pseudogene TRBV3-2), the J gene TRBJ2-1; no clear D. CDR1 is LGHDT, CDR2 YNNKEL, per germline (reference sequence). V lost 1 base and J 10 bases, leaving 20 bases between the germline ends. The CDR3 has 16 amino acids. Written as DNA, the CDR3 is TGTGCCAGCAGCCAAGGGAGTATCGTTGGGGTGCGGGAGCAGTTCTTC. It is translated as CASSQGSIVGVREQFF.

The chain uses TRBV7-6 and TRBJ2-5, with D perhaps being TRBD1 or TRBD2 (5 bases each). Germline V gene lookup returns CDR1 SGHVS and CDR2 FNYEAQ. The V gene lost 1 base and the J gene lost 2 bases, with 17 bases spanning the gap. CDR3 length equals 17 residues. In DNA, the CDR3 is TGTGCCAGCAGCTTAGGACGAGTGGGGACCGTTCAAGAGACCCAGTACTTC. This sequence encodes CASSLGRVGTVQETQYF.